This T cell receptor (beta chain) appears in the sequencing data of a study of OX40 agonist ivuxolimab in advanced cancers. On the study more broadly: The patients' treatment was ivuxolimab, an agonistic anti-OX40 (CD134) antibody. Recorded diagnoses for dose-escalation patients were hepatocellular carcinoma, melanoma, renal cell or head and neck cancer.

A word on this clone: Its antigen remains unknown.

The table came from immunoSEQ multiplex PCR; TCRdb's copy has only in-frame clones and leaves some out. In the table there are roughly 50,000 clones, about 82% of which are singletons. Points from the study as a whole: At 0.1 to 3.0 mg/kg, clonal expansion of CD4+ and CD8+ blood T cells had occurred by week 6. Averaging showed that CD8+ T cells had more expanded clones than CD4+ did.

The source was CD4+ or CD8+ T cells sorted from blood, collected in a trial of the OX40 agonist ivuxolimab. This TCR was recovered from an adult with an advanced solid tumor such as melanoma, head and neck, liver or kidney cancer.

This CDR3 reads CASSLTAYLSPLHF. The CDR3 DNA reads as TGTGCCAGCAGCCTGACAGCCTACCTTTCACCCCTCCACTTT. The chain joins TRBV6-1 to TRBJ1-6, with a tentative D call TRBD1 (5 bases). Trimming left V 6 bases short and J 9 bases short, with 15 bases between. Germline CDR1 is MNHNS and CDR2 is SASEGT. The CDR3 covers 14 residues.